A single sample gave rise to the 32 T cell receptor beta chains below, sequenced in a study of response to subunit inactivated influenza vaccine. TCRdb used MiXCR to reprocess the RT-PCR reads, holding one entry per CDR3 protein. The data show hundreds of thousands of distinct CDR3 sequences, approximately 15% seen once. The sequences come from PBMCs from blood, collected 12 days after vaccination. The receptors were gathered from a man in his fifties who received an inactivated influenza vaccine.

The V call is TRBV21-1, the J call TRBJ2-7; TRBD1, as called in the table, went unchecked against the DNA. TRBV21-1 is assigned pseudogene status. The CDR3 length is 15 residues. The chain's CDR3 is CASSKVRGVSYEQYF. CDR3 nucleotides: TGTGCCAGCAGCAAAGTGAGAGGGGTCTCCTACGAGCAGTACTTC.

In its sample, this clonotype was seen a few times. The CDR3 sequence: CASGEGQGATEAFF. The CDR3 DNA reads TGTGCCAGCGGGGAAGGCCAGGGGGCCACTGAAGCTTTCTTT. The V and J genes are TRBV9 and TRBJ1-1, with TRBD1 identical over 8 bases. CDR3 length: 14 residues. Looked up from germline, CDR1 is SGDLS and CDR2 is YYNGEE. V shed 7 bases and J 4 bases; nucleotides not matched to a gene: 9.

This clonotype was observed a handful of times. The gene calls are TRBV29-1 and TRBJ2-7, with D unclear. Trimming took 4 bases from V and 5 from J, leaving 6 bases between them. CDR3 length: 10 amino acids. Looked up from germline, CDR1 is SQVTM and CDR2 is ANQGSEA. In DNA, the CDR3 is TGCAGCGTTGTGGGGAACGAGCAGTACTTC. Amino acid sequence: CSVVGNEQYF.

In this sample, this clonotype turned up a few times. J is TRBJ2-1 and V is TRBV20-1, with D possibly matching TRBD2 (6 bases). The germline V gene encodes CDR1 DFQATT and CDR2 SNEGSKA (reference sequence). The CDR3 runs to 14 residues. Trimming stripped 4 bases from V and 4 bases from J, with 14 bases between. The CDR3 DNA reads TGCAGTGCTAAGACTAGAGTCTGGTACAATGAGCAGTTCTTC. Its protein is CSAKTRVWYNEQFF.

The rearrangement uses TRBV20-1 and TRBJ2-7, with TRBD1 matching 12 bases. The CDR3 extends over 15 amino acids. Trimming cost V 5 bases and J 5 bases; bases outside gene matches: 10. CDR1 is DFQATT and CDR2 is SNEGSKA in the germline V gene (reference sequence). This CDR3 is CSAFVMGQGANEQYF. Here the CDR3 DNA reads TGCAGTGCTTTCGTGATGGGACAGGGGGCTAACGAGCAGTACTTC.

The J gene is TRBJ1-5, the V gene TRBV12-3 or TRBV12-4; D gene unclear. The CDR3 spans 15 residues. Trimming pared 2 bases from V and 0 bases from J, leaving 8 bases between. The CDR3 region is CASSLRASSNQPQHF. The CDR3 DNA reads TGTGCCAGCAGTTTACGGGCCTCTAGCAATCAGCCCCAGCATTTT.

This clonotype was counted a few times. The gene calls are TRBV6-2 or TRBV6-3 and TRBJ2-7; D not resolved. V lost 4 bases and J lost 5, with 12 bases in between. This CDR3 has 13 amino acids. From germline, CDR1 is MNHEY and CDR2 SVGEGT. Here the CDR3 DNA reads TGTGCCAGCAGTTTGGTGGGGAACGACGAGCAGTACTTC. Translation: CASSLVGNDEQYF.

A few counts support this clonotype. The chain couples TRBV5-1 to TRBJ2-1; no definite D call. Germline V gene sequence: CDR1 SGHRS, CDR2 YFSETQ. The CDR3 sequence is 14 residues long. V lost 0 bases and J lost 8, with 12 bases in between. The CDR3 DNA follows: TGCGCCAGCAGCTTGGGCTGGATTACAGATGAGCAGTTCTTC. Translated: CASSLGWITDEQFF.

The chain joins TRBV20-1 to TRBJ2-1, with 8 bases matching TRBD2. The CDR3 length is 15 residues. Germline CDR1 and CDR2: DFQATT and SNEGSKA (reference sequence). V shed 2 bases, J shed 5 bases, and the junction held 8 bases outside the gene matches. The CDR3 DNA follows: TGCAGTGCTAGAACAGCCGGGACTAGGAACAATGAGCAGTTCTTC. Translation: CSARTAGTRNNEQFF.

The chain employs TRBV24-1 and TRBJ2-5; D might be TRBD1 or TRBD2, each matching 6 bases. The CDR3 is 15 amino acids. The V and J ends lost 3 bases and 4 bases respectively, with 14 bases between them. The germline CDR1 and CDR2 sequences are KGHDR and SFDVKD. The CDR3 here is CATSDGGLVVETQYF. Written as DNA, the CDR3 is TGTGCCACCAGTGATGGGGGGCTAGTCGTAGAGACCCAGTACTTC.

This clonotype was recorded many times. The rearrangement links TRBV3-1 to TRBJ2-5, with TRBD2 matching over 14 bases. Germline CDR1 is LGHDT and CDR2 is YNNKEL (reference sequence). V dropped 2 bases and J dropped 3; count of bases not matched to a gene: 14. This CDR3 has 20 residues. DNA of the CDR3: TGTGCCAGCAGCCAATATCGTCCGACTAGCGGGGGGGCTCTTAAAGAGACCCAGTACTTC. It is translated as CASSQYRPTSGGALKETQYF.

Only a few counts were recorded for this clonotype. The chain links TRBV6-1 to TRBJ2-2; TRBD2 agrees at 12 bases. With 6 bases clipped from V and 5 bases from J, the junction kept 4 bases outside the gene matches. This CDR3 contains 15 residues. The germline V gene encodes CDR1 MNHNS and CDR2 SASEGT. The CDR3 is CASSKLAGGTGELFF. DNA for the CDR3: TGTGCCAGCAGCAAACTAGCGGGGGGTACCGGGGAGCTGTTTTTT.

The V and J genes are TRBV7-2 and TRBJ2-7; 10 bases are a match to TRBD1. The CDR3 totals 13 residues. With 6 bases clipped from V and 13 bases from J, the junction kept 12 bases outside the gene matches. Germline V gene data show CDR1 as SGHTA and CDR2 as FQGNSA. CDR3 bases: TGTGCCAGCAGTCTTGGGACAGGGGTAAATAGTTACTTC. The encoded protein is CASSLGTGVNSYF.

The J gene is TRBJ2-3, the V gene TRBV10-3, with a tentative D call TRBD1 (7 bases). Germline V gene lookup returns CDR1 ENHRY and CDR2 SYGVKD. The V and J ends lost 6 bases and 3 bases respectively, with 10 bases between them. This CDR3 is built from 13 residues. The CDR3 protein is CAIREGATDTQYF. CDR3 nucleotides: TGTGCCATCAGGGAGGGGGCGACAGATACGCAGTATTTT.

This clonotype was seen a handful of times. The rearrangement links TRBV12-3 or TRBV12-4 to TRBJ2-5, with a tentative D call TRBD2 (5 bases). The CDR3 is 14 residues long. Trimming cost V 2 bases and J 3 bases, with 10 bases left between them. The CDR3 region has the DNA TGTGCCAGCAGTTTACGAGGGCAGAAAGAGACCCAGTACTTC. Translating it yields CASSLRGQKETQYF.

There are many counts of this clonotype. The chain is built from TRBV3-1 and TRBJ2-3, with a weak D call TRBD1 (6 bases). CDR1 is LGHDT, CDR2 YNNKEL, per germline (reference sequence). The CDR3 runs 15 residues. V shed 1 base and J shed 0 bases, with 8 bases lying between them. This chain's CDR3 is CASSQGTASTDTQYF. The CDR3 nucleotides read TGTGCCAGCAGCCAAGGGACAGCTAGCACAGATACGCAGTATTTT.

This clonotype was picked up a small number of times. This chain links TRBV12-3 or TRBV12-4 with TRBJ1-1; D not resolved. Trimming cost V 6 bases and J 1 base, with 12 bases left between them. The length of the CDR3 is 14 residues. This chain's CDR3 is CASRIAGWNTEAFF. CDR3 DNA: TGTGCCAGCAGGATCGCCGGATGGAACACTGAAGCTTTCTTT.

This clonotype was counted between two and nine times. The chain recombines TRBV9 with TRBJ2-3; D ambiguous. The CDR3 totals 11 residues. In germline, CDR1 is SGDLS, CDR2 YYNGEE. Trimming removed 7 bases at V and 6 bases at J, with 9 bases between. In nucleotides, the CDR3 is TGTGCCAGCGGTCCTGGTGATACGCAGTATTTT. Protein product: CASGPGDTQYF.

The chain recombines TRBV3-1 with TRBJ2-7; D is undetermined. Germline V lookup: CDR1 LGHDT, CDR2 YNNKEL (reference sequence). The germline V and J ends were trimmed by 2 bases and 2 bases, with 7 bases remaining between them. The CDR3 contains 13 residues. The CDR3 coding sequence is TGTGCCAGCAGCCAACCTCCGGCCTACGAGCAGTACTTC. This sequence encodes CASSQPPAYEQYF.

This chain joins TRBV11-2 and TRBJ2-7, with 7 nucleotides matching TRBD2. The CDR3 runs 16 residues. V shed 3 bases and J 3 bases; nucleotides not matched to a gene: 11. Looked up from germline, CDR1 is SGHAT and CDR2 is FQNNGV. This CDR3 is CASSLLSGGADYEQYF. The CDR3 DNA is TGTGCCAGCAGCTTGCTATCGGGGGGAGCGGACTACGAGCAGTACTTC.

The V and J genes are TRBV28 and TRBJ2-1, with 7 positions matching TRBD1. The CDR3 runs 15 residues. Trimming at V came to 7 bases and at J to 3 bases, leaving 9 bases not matched to a gene. Per germline, CDR1 MDHEN and CDR2 SYDVKM. CDR3 bases: TGTGCCAGCATCAAAACAGGGGACCGCTACAATGAGCAGTTCTTC. Translation gives CASIKTGDRYNEQFF. Supplemented by reference TRBV28 and TRBJ2-1, the full variable domain reads DVKVTQSSRYLVKRTGEKVFLECVQDMDHENMFWYRQDPGLGLRLIYFSYDVKMKEKGDIPEGYSVSREKKERFSLILESASTNQTSMYLCASIKTGDRYNEQFFGPGTRLTVL.

This clonotype was found once. V usage is TRBV30 and J usage is TRBJ2-7; 8 nucleotides agree with TRBD1. This CDR3 has 13 residues. Germline V gene sequence: CDR1 GTSNPN, CDR2 SVGIG (reference sequence). Trimming at V came to 5 bases and at J to 4 bases, leaving 7 bases not matched to a gene. Here the CDR3 reads CAWSTGVGYEQYF. CDR3 sequence (DNA): TGTGCCTGGTCGACAGGGGTGGGGTACGAGCAGTACTTC.

This clonotype was seen at least ten times. This rearrangement joins TRBV29-1 to TRBJ2-2; D gene ambiguous. V gave up 4 bases and J gave up 0 bases, with 6 bases separating them. CDR3 length equals 13 residues. Germline loops: CDR1 SQVTM, CDR2 ANQGSEA. CDR3 sequence: CSVVSANTGELFF. The CDR3 coding sequence is TGCAGCGTTGTTTCTGCGAACACCGGGGAGCTGTTTTTT.

A few counts support this clonotype. The V call is TRBV7-9, the J call TRBJ1-1, with a weak D call TRBD1 (6 bases). This CDR3 is 15 amino acids long. With 5 bases removed from V and 4 bases from J, the gap between germline ends came to 17 bases. Germline V gene sequence: CDR1 SEHNR, CDR2 FQNEAQ (reference sequence). The CDR3 nucleotides are TGTGCCAGCAGCCTCTCCACAGGGAGAGGCACTGAAGCTTTCTTT. As protein: CASSLSTGRGTEAFF. Full variable domain (outside the CDR3, taken from reference TRBV7-9 and TRBJ1-1): DTGVSQNPRHKITKRGQNVTFRCDPISEHNRLYWYRQTLGQGPEFLTYFQNEAQLEKSRLLSDRFSAERPKGSFSTLEIQRTEQGDSAMYLCASSLSTGRGTEAFFGQGTRLTVV.

This clonotype was counted only a few times. V usage is TRBV5-6 and J usage is TRBJ2-2; the match to TRBD1 covers 7 bases. V gave up 1 base and J gave up 1 base; unmatched junction bases: 7. This CDR3 comprises 17 residues. Germline V gene lookup returns CDR1 SGHDT and CDR2 YYEEEE. The CDR3 bases are TGTGCCAGCAGCTTGACCTCGGGACAGATGAACACCGGGGAGCTGTTTTTT. Amino acid sequence: CASSLTSGQMNTGELFF. Combining the CDR3 with reference TRBV5-6 and TRBJ2-2 gives the whole variable domain DAGVTQSPTHLIKTRGQQVTLRCSPKSGHDTVSWYQQALGQGPQFIFQYYEEEERQRGNFPDRFSGHQFPNYSSELNVNALLLGDSALYLCASSLTSGQMNTGELFFGEGSRLTVL.

This chain connects TRBV6-4 to TRBJ2-3, with TRBD1 matching over 11 bases. The CDR3 is 15 residues long. After removal of 4 bases from V and 4 bases from J, the junction contained 4 bases not matched to a gene. Germline CDR1 is MRHNA and CDR2 is SNTAGT. CDR3: CASSAGQGAADTQYF. The CDR3 DNA reads as TGTGCCAGCAGTGCAGGACAGGGGGCCGCAGATACGCAGTATTTT.

This clonotype showed up many times. The V gene is TRBV2, the J gene TRBJ2-5; 11 bases are shared with TRBD1. Trimming at V came to 6 bases and at J to 3 bases, leaving 3 bases not matched to a gene. CDR3 length equals 14 residues. Germline V CDR1 and CDR2: SNHLY, FYNNEI. CDR3 sequence (DNA): TGTGCCAGCAGCGGGACAGGGGGGAAAGAGACCCAGTACTTC. Amino acids: CASSGTGGKETQYF.

This clonotype has more than one count but fewer than ten. The chain joins TRBV7-2 to TRBJ2-7; TRBD1 aligns across 10 bases. This CDR3 has 16 residues. From germline, CDR1 is SGHTA and CDR2 FQGNSA. J gave up 0 bases and V 5 bases, and 7 bases lay outside the gene matches. CDR3 bases: TGTGCCAGCAGCCCATGGGGACAGGGGACCTCCTACGAGCAGTACTTC. Translating gives CASSPWGQGTSYEQYF.

This clonotype appeared a few times. The chain employs TRBV20-1 and TRBJ2-3; D gene uncertain. Germline assignment: CDR1 DFQATT and CDR2 SNEGSKA (reference sequence). The CDR3 sequence is 11 residues long. V was trimmed by 6 bases and J by 6 bases, leaving 10 bases between them. CDR3 protein: CSAPTPDTQYF. In DNA form, the CDR3 reads TGCAGTGCCCCGACCCCTGATACGCAGTATTTT.

This clonotype was detected many times. The rearrangement uses TRBV5-1 and TRBJ2-7; TRBD1 might be the D (5 bases). From germline, CDR1 is SGHRS and CDR2 YFSETQ. Between the trimmed V and J ends, which lost 3 bases and 1 base, there was a span of 17 bases. This CDR3 comprises 16 residues. The CDR3 loop is CASSSLPKGRSYEQYF. CDR3 in DNA: TGCGCCAGCAGCTCCTTACCAAAGGGGCGGTCCTACGAGCAGTACTTC.

This chain connects TRBV14 to TRBJ2-5; possible D gene TRBD2, 5 bases. Trimming took off 2 bases at V and 5 bases at J, with 6 bases between the two ends. Germline-derived CDR1 and CDR2 are SGHDN and FVKESK. The length of the CDR3 is 12 residues. The CDR3 DNA reads as TGTGCCAGCAGCCAATGGAGGGAGACCCAGTACTTC. Encoded protein: CASSQWRETQYF.

This clonotype has only a few counts. This chain joins TRBV5-1 and TRBJ2-1; TRBD2 aligns across 9 bases. V dropped 4 bases and J dropped 2; count of bases not matched to a gene: 4. Germline-derived CDR1 and CDR2 are SGHRS and YFSETQ. The CDR3 spans 15 residues. The DNA for the CDR3 is TGCGCCAGCAGCGCGGGGGGGGCTACCTACAATGAGCAGTTCTTC. Translated, it gives CASSAGGATYNEQFF.